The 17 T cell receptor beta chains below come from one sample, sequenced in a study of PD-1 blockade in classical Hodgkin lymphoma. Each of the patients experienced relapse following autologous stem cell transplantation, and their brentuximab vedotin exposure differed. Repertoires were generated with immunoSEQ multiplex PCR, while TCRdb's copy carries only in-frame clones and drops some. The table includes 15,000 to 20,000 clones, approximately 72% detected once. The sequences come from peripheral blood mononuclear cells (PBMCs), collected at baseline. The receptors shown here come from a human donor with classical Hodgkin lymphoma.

Here the CDR3 reads CASSLDRSYEQYF. DNA for the CDR3: TGCGCCAGCAGCTTGGATCGTTCCTACGAGCAGTACTTC. This rearrangement joins TRBV5-1 to TRBJ2-7; D gene uncertain. The CDR3 sequence is 13 residues long. The V end was cut by 0 bases, the J end by 1 base, with 5 bases between. The germline V gene has CDR1 SGHRS and CDR2 YFSETQ.

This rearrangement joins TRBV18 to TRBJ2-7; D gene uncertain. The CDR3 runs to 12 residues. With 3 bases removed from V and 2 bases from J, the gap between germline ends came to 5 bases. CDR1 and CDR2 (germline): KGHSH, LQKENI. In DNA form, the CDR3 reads TGTGCCAGCTCACCTGGCACCTACGAGCAGTACTTC. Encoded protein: CASSPGTYEQYF.

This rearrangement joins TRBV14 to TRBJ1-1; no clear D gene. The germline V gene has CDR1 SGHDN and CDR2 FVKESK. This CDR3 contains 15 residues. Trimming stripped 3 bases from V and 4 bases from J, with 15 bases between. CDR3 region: CASSQSLGRATEAFF. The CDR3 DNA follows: TGTGCCAGCAGCCAGTCACTAGGGAGGGCCACTGAAGCTTTCTTT.

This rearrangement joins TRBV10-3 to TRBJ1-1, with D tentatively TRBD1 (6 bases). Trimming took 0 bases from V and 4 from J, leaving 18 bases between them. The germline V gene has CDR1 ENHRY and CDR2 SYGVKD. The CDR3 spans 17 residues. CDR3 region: CAISESIGQRGGTEAFF. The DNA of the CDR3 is TGTGCCATCAGTGAGTCGATAGGACAGCGAGGAGGCACTGAAGCTTTCTTT.

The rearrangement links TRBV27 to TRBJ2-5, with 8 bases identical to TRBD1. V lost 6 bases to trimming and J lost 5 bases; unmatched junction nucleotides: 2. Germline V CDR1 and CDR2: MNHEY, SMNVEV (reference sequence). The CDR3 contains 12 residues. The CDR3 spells CASRDRAETQYF. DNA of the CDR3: TGTGCCAGCAGGGACAGGGCTGAGACCCAGTACTTC.

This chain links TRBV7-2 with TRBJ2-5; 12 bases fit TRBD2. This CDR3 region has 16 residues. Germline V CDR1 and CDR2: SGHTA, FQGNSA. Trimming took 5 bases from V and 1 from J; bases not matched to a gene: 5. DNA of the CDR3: TGTGCCAGCAGCCTCGGACTAGCGGGAACCCAAGAGACCCAGTACTTC. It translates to CASSLGLAGTQETQYF.

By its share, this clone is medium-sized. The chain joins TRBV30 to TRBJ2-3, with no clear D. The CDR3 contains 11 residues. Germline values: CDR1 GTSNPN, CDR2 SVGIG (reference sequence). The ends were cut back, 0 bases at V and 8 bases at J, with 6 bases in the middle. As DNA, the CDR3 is TGTGCCTGGAGTGTACGTGGTACGCAGTATTTT. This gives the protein CAWSVRGTQYF.

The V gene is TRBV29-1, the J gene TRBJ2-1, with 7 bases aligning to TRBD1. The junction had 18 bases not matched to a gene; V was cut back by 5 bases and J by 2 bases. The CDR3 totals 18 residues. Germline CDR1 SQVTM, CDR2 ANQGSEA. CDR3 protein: CSVPTGQFELEAYNEQFF. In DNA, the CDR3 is TGCAGCGTTCCGACGGGACAGTTCGAGCTGGAGGCCTACAATGAGCAGTTCTTC.

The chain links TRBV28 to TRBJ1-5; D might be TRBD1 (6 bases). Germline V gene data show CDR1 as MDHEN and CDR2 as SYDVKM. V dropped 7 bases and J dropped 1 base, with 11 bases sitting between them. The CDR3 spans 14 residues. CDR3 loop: CASTLDSSNQPQHF. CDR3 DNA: TGTGCCAGCACCCTGGACAGCAGCAATCAGCCCCAGCATTTT.

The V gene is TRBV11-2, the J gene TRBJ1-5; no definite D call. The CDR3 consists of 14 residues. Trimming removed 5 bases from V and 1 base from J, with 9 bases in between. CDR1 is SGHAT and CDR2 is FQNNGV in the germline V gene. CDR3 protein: CASSLLGSNQPQHF. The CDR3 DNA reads TGTGCCAGCAGCCTGTTGGGGAGCAATCAGCCCCAGCATTTT.

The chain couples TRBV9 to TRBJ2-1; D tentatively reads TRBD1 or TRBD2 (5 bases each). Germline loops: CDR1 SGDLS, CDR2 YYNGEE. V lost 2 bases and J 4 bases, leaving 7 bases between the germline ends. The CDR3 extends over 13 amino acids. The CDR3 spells CASSVGAYNEQFF. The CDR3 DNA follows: TGTGCCAGCAGCGTCGGGGCTTACAATGAGCAGTTCTTC.

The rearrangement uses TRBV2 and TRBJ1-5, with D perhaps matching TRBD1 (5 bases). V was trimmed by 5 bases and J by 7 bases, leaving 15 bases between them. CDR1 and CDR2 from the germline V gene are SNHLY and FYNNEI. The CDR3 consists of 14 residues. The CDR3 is CASSTGIVGQPQHF. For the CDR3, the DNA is TGTGCCAGCAGTACAGGAATTGTCGGGCAGCCCCAGCATTTT.

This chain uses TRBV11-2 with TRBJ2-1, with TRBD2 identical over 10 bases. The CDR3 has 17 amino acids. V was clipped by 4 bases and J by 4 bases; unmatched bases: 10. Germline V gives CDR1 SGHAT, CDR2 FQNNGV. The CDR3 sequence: CASSWAIGAGGYNEQFF. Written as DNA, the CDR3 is TGTGCCAGCAGCTGGGCGATAGGAGCGGGAGGGTACAATGAGCAGTTCTTC.

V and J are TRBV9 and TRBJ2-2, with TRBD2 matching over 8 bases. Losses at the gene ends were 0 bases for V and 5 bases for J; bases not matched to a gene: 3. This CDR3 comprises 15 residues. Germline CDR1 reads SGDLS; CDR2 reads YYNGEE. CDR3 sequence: CASSVGREGTGELFF. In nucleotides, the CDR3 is TGTGCCAGCAGCGTAGGTCGGGAGGGTACCGGGGAGCTGTTTTTT.

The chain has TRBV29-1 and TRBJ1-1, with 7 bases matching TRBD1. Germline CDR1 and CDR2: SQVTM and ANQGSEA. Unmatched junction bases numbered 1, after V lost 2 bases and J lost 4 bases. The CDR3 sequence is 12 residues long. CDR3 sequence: CSVEPGGTEAFF. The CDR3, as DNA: TGCAGCGTTGAACCAGGGGGCACTGAAGCTTTCTTT.

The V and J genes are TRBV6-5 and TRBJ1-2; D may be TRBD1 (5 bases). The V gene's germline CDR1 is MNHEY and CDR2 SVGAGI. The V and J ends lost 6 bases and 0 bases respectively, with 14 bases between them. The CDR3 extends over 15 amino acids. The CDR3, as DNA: TGTGCCAGCAGGGCTGCCGGGGGAGCTAACTATGGCTACACCTTC. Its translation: CASRAAGGANYGYTF.

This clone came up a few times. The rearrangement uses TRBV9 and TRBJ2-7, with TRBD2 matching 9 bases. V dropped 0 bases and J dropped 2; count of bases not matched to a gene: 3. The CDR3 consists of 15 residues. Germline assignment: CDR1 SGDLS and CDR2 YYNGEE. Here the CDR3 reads CASSVGAGGPYEQYF. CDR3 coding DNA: TGTGCCAGCAGCGTAGGAGCGGGGGGTCCCTACGAGCAGTACTTC.